This T cell receptor (beta chain) was observed in a study of glioma-infiltrating T cells after dendritic cell vaccination. As for the study in general: The vaccine used monocyte-derived dendritic cells pulsed overnight with autologous tumor lysate.

The CDR3 consists of 15 residues. V trimming: 2 bases; J trimming: 5 bases; junction bases outside the gene matches: 7. Germline values: CDR1 SGHVS, CDR2 FNYEAQ. The primer mix had 60 V beta and 13 J beta primers. Libraries were prepared by immunoSEQ multiplex PCR; TCRdb keeps only in-frame clonotypes and omits some of them. The table includes about 82,000 clones, about 90% detected once. The origin of this receptor is a human donor with glioblastoma. The rearrangement uses TRBV7-6 and TRBJ2-7; TRBD2 aligns across 9 bases. The source material was blood, sampled before dendritic cell vaccination. In nucleotides, the CDR3 is TGTGCCAGCAGCTTATGGACTAGCGTTACAGACGAGCAGTACTTC. Translated: CASSLWTSVTDEQYF.